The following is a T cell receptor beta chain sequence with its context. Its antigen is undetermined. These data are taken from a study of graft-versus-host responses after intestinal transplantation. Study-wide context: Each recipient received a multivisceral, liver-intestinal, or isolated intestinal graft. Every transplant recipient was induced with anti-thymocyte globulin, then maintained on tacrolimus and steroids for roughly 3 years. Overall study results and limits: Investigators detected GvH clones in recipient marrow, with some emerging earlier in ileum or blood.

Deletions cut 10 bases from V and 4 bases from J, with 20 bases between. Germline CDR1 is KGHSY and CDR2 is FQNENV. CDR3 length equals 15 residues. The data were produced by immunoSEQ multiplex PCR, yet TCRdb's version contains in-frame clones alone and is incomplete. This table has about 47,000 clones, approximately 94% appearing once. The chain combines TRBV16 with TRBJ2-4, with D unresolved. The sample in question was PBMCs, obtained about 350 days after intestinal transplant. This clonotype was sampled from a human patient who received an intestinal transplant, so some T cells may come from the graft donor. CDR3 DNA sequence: TGTGCCAACTCCGGGTTATCCGGACCTAAAAACATTCAGTACTTC. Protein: CANSGLSGPKNIQYF.